This TCR beta chain was captured in a study of prognosis after radiotherapy for stage I lung cancer. Study-wide context: Oligometastatic NSCLC after surgical resection of the primary tumor was present in 4 or 5 patients, while newly diagnosed primary stage I lung tumors were present in some 15.

Many counts were recorded for this clonotype. Starting from genomic DNA, TCR beta CDR3 was amplified through two-round multiplex PCR. Individual primers that were specific to each TRBV and TRBJ gene served in first-round PCR. TCRdb independently ran MiXCR on the multiplex PCR reads; one entry per CDR3 protein. The sample holds roughly 23,000 distinct CDR3 sequences; around two fifths are singletons and the top ten take about 33%. The sample here was PBMCs, taken before or after stereotactic body radiation therapy (not recorded which). The receptor was derived from a donor aged 50 or older with non-small cell lung cancer.

The CDR3 nucleotides read TGCAGCGTTGTTGAGGCCAACTATGGCTACACCTTC. It translates to CSVVEANYGYTF. The J gene is TRBJ1-2, the V gene TRBV29-1, with D uncertain. The germline CDR1 and CDR2 sequences are SQVTM and ANQGSEA. Trimming removed 4 bases from V and 2 bases from J, with 8 bases in between. The CDR3 covers 12 residues. The whole variable domain, filled in from reference TRBV29-1 and TRBJ1-2, reads SAVISQKPSRDICQRGTSLTIQCQVDSQVTMMFWYRQQPGQSLTLIATANQGSEATYESGFVIDKFPISRPNLTFSTLTVSNMSPEDSSIYLCSVVEANYGYTFGSGTRLTVV.